Here is one T cell receptor (beta chain) with its context. There is no known antigen for this receptor. No quality values exist for individual bases; no much larger clone is one base distant. The source of the sample is a study of T-cell reconstitution after alpha-beta-depleted transplantation in children (dated by TCRdb to between 2015 and 2016). About the full investigation: T-cell immune reconstitution after TCRalphabeta/CD19-depleted allogeneic hematopoietic cell transplantation in children was quantitatively tracked in the study by means of TCR repertoire profiling.

The intended sense of this specimen's treatment or condition label: allogeneic hematopoietic cell transplantation with graft depleted of TCRalphabeta T cells and CD19 B cells. The children who served as transplant recipients had been given grafts of TCRalphabeta/CD19-depleted allogeneic hematopoietic cells. The CDR3 spans 15 residues, from the cysteine through the phenylalanine. The read is trimmed to its CDR3 DNA, 45 bases read in frame from base 1. The germline V and J ends show losses of 5 bases and 6 bases respectively, and no gene match explains 8 bases of the junction. For CDR1 and CDR2, the germline V gene lists SGHTA and FQGNSA. Study-wide findings and limitations: In some patients, the high TCRbeta diversity seen at day 60 was put down to recipient T cells and intrathymic progenitors that had survived conditioning. Over the following months the frequencies of hyperexpanded clones went down, and after one year T-cell counts and TCRbeta diversity were mostly credited to newly produced T cells. About two months after transplant, the apparently early recovery of alphabetaT-cell counts reportedly depended on just several hundred clones that had expanded rapidly and came from non-depleted graft cells.

To prepare the library, PCR was applied. Data came from an Illumina HiSeq 2500. TCR libraries were prepared with molecular barcoding, using unique molecular identifiers to normalize TCRbeta repertoire quantification. TCRdb reanalyzed the raw reads on its own, using fastp at Q25 for trimming and MiXCR for clone calling, and kept in-frame beta chains. Each CDR3 protein appears once, grouped with its most common genes and DNA. The sample data list 200,000 to 250,000 distinct CDR3 sequences, and about 24% of these were observed just once. The ten largest clones take up 4.8% of the sample. This receptor chain uses TRBV7-2 and TRBJ2-1, with 9 junctional bases fitting TRBD1. This TCR was recovered from a female patient aged 2-15 years who had a stem cell transplant for congenital amegakaryocytic thrombocytopenia, so the T cells may come from the graft donor. Sample: PBMCs, mostly from graft donor cells, taken 360 days after TCRalphabeta/CD19-depleted stem cell transplant. The DNA sequence is TGTGCCAGCAGCCGCCGGGACAGGGCGGGCAATGAGCAGTTCTTC. It translates to CASSRRDRAGNEQFF.